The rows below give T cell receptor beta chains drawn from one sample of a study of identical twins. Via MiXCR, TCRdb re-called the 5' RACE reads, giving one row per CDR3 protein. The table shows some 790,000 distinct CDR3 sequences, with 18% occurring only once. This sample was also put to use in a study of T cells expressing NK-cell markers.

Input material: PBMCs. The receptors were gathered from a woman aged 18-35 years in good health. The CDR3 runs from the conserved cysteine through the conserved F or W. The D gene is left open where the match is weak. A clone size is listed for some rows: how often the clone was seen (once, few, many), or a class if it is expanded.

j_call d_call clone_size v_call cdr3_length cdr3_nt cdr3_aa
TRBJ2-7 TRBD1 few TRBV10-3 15 TGTGCCATCAGTGATCGGGACAGTAGCTCCTACGAGCAGTACTTC CAISDRDSSSYEQYF
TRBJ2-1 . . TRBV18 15 TGTGCCAGCTCGCAGCGGGACATTGACTACAATGAGCAGTTCTTC CASSQRDIDYNEQFF
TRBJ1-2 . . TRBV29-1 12 TGCAGCGTTGAGACAGGACTTTATGGCTACACCTTC CSVETGLYGYTF
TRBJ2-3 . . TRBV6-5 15 TGTGCCAGCAGTTACTCGGGGCGGAGCACAGATACGCAGTATTTT CASSYSGRSTDTQYF
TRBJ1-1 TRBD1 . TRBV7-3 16 TGTGCCAGCAGCTTAACTGACAGGGATGAGAGGACTGAAGCTTTCTTT CASSLTDRDERTEAFF
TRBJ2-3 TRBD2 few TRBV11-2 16 TGTGCCAGCAGCTTATTTTCTAGCGGGGGCACAGATACGCAGTATTTT CASSLFSSGGTDTQYF
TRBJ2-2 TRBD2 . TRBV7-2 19 TGTGCCAGCAGCTTACCGGGGCTAGCGGGAGACCCTGACACCGGGGAGCTGTTTTTT CASSLPGLAGDPDTGELFF
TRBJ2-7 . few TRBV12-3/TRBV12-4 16 TGTGCCAGCAGCTCGACCCGGGACCCTAGTACCTACGAGCAGTACTTC CASSSTRDPSTYEQYF
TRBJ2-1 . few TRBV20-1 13 TGCAGTGCTAGAGTCGGGACCTACAATGAGCAGTTCTTC CSARVGTYNEQFF
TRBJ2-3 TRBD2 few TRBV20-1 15 TGCAGTGCTAGACTTACCATAGCGGGGTCAGATACGCAGTATTTT CSARLTIAGSDTQYF
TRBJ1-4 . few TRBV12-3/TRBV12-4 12 TGTGCCAGCACCTGGGGCGATGAAAAACTGTTTTTT CASTWGDEKLFF
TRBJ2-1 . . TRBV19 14 TGTGCCAGTAGTACCCTGAACTGGTACAATGAGCAGTTCTTC CASSTLNWYNEQFF